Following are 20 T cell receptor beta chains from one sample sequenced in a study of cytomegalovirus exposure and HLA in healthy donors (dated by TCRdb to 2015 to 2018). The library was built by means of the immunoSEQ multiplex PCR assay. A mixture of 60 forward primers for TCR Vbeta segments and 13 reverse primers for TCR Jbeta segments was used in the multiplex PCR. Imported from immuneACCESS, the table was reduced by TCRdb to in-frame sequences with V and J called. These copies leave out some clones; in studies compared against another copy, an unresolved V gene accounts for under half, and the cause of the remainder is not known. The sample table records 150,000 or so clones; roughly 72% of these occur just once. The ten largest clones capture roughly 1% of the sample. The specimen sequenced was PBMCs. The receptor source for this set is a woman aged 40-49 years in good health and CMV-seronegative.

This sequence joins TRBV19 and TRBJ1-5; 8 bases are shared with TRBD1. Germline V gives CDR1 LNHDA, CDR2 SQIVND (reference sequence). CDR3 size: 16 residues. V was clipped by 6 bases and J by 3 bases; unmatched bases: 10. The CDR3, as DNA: TGTGCCAGTAGCTCAATGGACAGGGTCGACAATCAGCCCCAGCATTTT. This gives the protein CASSSMDRVDNQPQHF. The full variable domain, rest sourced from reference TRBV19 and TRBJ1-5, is DGGITQSPKYLFRKEGQNVTLSCEQNLNHDAMYWYRQDPGQGLRLIYYSQIVNDFQKGDIAEGYSVSREKKESFPLTVTSAQKNPTAFYLCASSSMDRVDNQPQHFGDGTRLSIL.

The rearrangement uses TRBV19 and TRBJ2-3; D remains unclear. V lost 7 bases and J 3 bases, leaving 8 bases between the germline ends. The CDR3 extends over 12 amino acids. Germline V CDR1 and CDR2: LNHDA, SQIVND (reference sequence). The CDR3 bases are TGTGCCAGTACCTCTAGGACAGATACGCAGTATTTT. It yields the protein CASTSRTDTQYF.

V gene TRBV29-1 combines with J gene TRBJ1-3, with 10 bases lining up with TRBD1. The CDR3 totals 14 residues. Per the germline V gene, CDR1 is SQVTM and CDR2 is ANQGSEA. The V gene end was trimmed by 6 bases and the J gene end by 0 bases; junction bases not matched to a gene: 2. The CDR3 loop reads CSVWTGGSGNTIYF. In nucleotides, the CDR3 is TGCAGCGTATGGACAGGGGGCTCTGGAAACACCATATATTTT.

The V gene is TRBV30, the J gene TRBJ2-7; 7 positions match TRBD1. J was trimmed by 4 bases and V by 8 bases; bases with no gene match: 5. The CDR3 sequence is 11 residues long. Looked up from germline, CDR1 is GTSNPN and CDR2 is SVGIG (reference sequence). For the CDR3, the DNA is TGTGCCCAGGGACAGTGGTACGAGCAGTACTTC. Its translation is CAQGQWYEQYF.

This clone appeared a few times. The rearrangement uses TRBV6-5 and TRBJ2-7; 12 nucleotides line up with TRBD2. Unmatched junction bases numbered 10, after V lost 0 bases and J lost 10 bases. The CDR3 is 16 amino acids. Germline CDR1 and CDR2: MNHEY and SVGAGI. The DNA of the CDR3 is TGTGCCAGCAGTTACTCGCGGGCTAGCGGGAGGGCCGAACAGTACTTC. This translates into CASSYSRASGRAEQYF.

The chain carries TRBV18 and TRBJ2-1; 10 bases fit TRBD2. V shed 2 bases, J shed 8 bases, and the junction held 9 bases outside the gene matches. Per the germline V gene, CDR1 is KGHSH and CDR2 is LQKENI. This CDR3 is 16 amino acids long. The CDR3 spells CASSPMPASGSHEQFF. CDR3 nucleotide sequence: TGTGCCAGCTCACCAATGCCAGCTAGCGGGAGCCATGAGCAGTTCTTC. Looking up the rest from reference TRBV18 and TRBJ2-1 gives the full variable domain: NAGVMQNPRHLVRRRGQEARLRCSPMKGHSHVYWYRQLPEEGLKFMVYLQKENIIDESGMPKERFSAEFPKEGPSILRIQQVVRGDSAAYFCASSPMPASGSHEQFFGPGTRLTVL.

The CDR3 region is CASSLSGLAGDEQFF. CDR3 DNA: TGTGCCAGCTCCTTGTCGGGACTAGCGGGAGATGAGCAGTTCTTC. The J gene is TRBJ2-1, the V gene TRBV28, with 14 positions matching TRBD2. J gave up 8 bases and V 8 bases, and 8 bases lay outside the gene matches. The CDR3 runs to 15 residues. Germline assignment: CDR1 MDHEN and CDR2 SYDVKM.

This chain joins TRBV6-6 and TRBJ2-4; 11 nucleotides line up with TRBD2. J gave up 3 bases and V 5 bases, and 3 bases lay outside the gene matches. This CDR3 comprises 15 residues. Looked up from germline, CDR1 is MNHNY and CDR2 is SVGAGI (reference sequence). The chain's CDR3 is CASSTGTSGKNIQYF. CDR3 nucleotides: TGTGCCAGCAGTACAGGGACTAGCGGCAAAAACATTCAGTACTTC.

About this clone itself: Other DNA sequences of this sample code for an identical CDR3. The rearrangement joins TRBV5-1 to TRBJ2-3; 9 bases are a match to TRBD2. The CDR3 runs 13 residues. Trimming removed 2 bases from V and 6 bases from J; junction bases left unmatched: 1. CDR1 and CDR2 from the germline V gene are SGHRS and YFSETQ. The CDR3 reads CASSLSGRDTQYF. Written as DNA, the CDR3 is TGCGCCAGCAGCTTAAGCGGGAGGGATACGCAGTATTTT. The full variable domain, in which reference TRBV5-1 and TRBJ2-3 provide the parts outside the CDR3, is KAGVTQTPRYLIKTRGQQVTLSCSPISGHRSVSWYQQTPGQGLQFLFEYFSETQRNKGNFPGRFSGRQFSNSRSEMNVSTLELGDSALYLCASSLSGRDTQYFGPGTRLTVL.

CDR3 protein: CASRQGLINQPQHF. The CDR3 nucleotides are TGTGCCAGTCGACAGGGATTGATCAATCAGCCCCAGCATTTT. The rearrangement uses TRBV2 and TRBJ1-5; 7 positions agree with TRBD1. This CDR3 spans 14 amino acids. CDR1 and CDR2 from the germline V gene are SNHLY and FYNNEI. Trimming took 9 bases from V and 3 from J; bases not matched to a gene: 8.

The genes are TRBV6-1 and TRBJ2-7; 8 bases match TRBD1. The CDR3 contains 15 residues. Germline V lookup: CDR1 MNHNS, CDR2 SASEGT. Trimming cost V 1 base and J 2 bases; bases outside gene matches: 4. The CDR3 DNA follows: TGTGCCAGCAGTGAAGTCCAGGACAGGGCCTACGAGCAGTACTTC. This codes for CASSEVQDRAYEQYF.

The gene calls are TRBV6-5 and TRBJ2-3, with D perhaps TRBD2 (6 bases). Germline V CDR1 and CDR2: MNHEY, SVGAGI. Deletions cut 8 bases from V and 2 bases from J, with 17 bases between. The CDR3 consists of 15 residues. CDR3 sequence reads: CASSRSSGSTDTQYF. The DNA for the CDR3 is TGTGCCAGCTCCAGGAGTAGCGGATCCACAGATACGCAGTATTTT.

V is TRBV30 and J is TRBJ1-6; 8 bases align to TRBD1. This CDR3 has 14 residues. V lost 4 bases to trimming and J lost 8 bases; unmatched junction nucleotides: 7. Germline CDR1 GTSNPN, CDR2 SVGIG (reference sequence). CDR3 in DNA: TGTGCCTGGACTGGGGACAGGACTTATTCACCCCTCCACTTT. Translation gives CAWTGDRTYSPLHF.

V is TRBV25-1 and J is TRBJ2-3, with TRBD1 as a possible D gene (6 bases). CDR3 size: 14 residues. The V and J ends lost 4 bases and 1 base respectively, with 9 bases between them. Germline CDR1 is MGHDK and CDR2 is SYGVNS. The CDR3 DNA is TGTGCCAGCAGTGTTGAGGGGGGCACAGATACGCAGTATTTT. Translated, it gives CASSVEGGTDTQYF.

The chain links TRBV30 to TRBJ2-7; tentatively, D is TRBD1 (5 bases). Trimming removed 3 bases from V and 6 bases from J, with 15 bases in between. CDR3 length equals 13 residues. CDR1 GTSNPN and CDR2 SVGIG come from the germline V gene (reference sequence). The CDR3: CAWRSLGPSEQYF. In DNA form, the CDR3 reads TGTGCCTGGAGGTCTCTGGGGCCCAGCGAGCAGTACTTC.

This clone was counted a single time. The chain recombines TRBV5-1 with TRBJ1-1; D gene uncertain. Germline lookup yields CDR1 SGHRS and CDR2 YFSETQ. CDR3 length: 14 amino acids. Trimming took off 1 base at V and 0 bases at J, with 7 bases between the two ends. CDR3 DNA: TGCGCCAGCAGCTTGCAGGCTTTGAACACTGAAGCTTTCTTT. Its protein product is CASSLQALNTEAFF.

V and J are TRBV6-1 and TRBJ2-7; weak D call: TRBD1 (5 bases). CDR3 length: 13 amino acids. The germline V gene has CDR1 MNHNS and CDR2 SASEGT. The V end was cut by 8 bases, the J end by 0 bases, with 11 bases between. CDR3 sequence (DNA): TGTGCCAGCGGGGCTGGTAGCTCCTACGAGCAGTACTTC. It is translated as CASGAGSSYEQYF.

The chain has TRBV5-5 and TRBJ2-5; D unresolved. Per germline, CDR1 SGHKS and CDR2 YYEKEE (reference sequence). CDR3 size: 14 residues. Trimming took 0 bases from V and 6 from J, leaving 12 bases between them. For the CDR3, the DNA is TGTGCCAGCAGCTTGGTGTCGCAGACAAAGACCCAGTACTTC. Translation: CASSLVSQTKTQYF.

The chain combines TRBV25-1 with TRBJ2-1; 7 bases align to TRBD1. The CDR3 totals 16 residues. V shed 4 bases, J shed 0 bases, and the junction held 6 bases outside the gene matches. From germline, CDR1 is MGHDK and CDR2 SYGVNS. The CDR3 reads CASSATRGSSYNEQFF. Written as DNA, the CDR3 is TGTGCCAGCAGTGCGACCAGGGGGAGCTCCTACAATGAGCAGTTCTTC.

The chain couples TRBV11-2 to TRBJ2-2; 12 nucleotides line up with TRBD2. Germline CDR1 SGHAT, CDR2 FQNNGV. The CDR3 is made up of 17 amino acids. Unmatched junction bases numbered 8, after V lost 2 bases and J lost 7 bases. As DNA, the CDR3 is TGTGCCAGCAGCTTACTCACGACTAGCGGGAGAGGCGGGGAGCTGTTTTTT. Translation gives CASSLLTTSGRGGELFF.